The 25 T cell receptor beta chains below all came from one sample that was sequenced in a study of T-cell memory formation after mild COVID-19 listed by TCRdb under 2021. Receptor amplification or capture employed 5' RACE. Sequenced using an Illumina NovaSeq 6000. In-frame beta chains were kept once TCRdb had trimmed the public reads at Q25 with fastp and called clones with MiXCR. When rows share a CDR3 protein, they turn into one entry using the most common DNA and genes. This sample has 100,000 to 150,000 distinct CDR3 sequences in its table, and approximately 17% of those were observed once. The ten most abundant clones make up roughly 5.3% of the sample. Sequenced input: PBMCs or a T cell subset sorted from them (not recorded which). The receptor source for this set is a man between 18 and 29 years old who had mild COVID-19 (a few samples of this study predate the infection). The sample titles of this study are shuffled in the database, so cell type and time point are left out; the donor was told from shared clones.

This clonotype was counted once. This chain uses TRBV7-9 with TRBJ1-6; 10 bases match TRBD1. Germline CDR1 is SEHNR and CDR2 is FQNEAQ (reference sequence). Trimming cost V 5 bases and J 8 bases; bases outside gene matches: 3. The CDR3 is 14 amino acids. Written as DNA, the CDR3 is TGTGCCAGCAGCACGGGACAGGGGTATTCACCCCTCCACTTT. Translating gives CASSTGQGYSPLHF.

The sample holds a few counts of this clonotype. This sequence joins TRBV6-6 and TRBJ2-7, with D maybe TRBD2 (5 bases). This CDR3 has 14 residues. The germline V and J ends were trimmed by 0 bases and 0 bases, with 6 bases remaining between them. Per germline, CDR1 MNHNY and CDR2 SVGAGI (reference sequence). The CDR3 region is CASSYSAGSYEQYF. CDR3 DNA: TGTGCCAGCAGTTACTCCGCGGGCTCCTACGAGCAGTACTTC.

This rearrangement joins TRBV18 to TRBJ1-6, with a tentative D call TRBD1 (6 bases). This CDR3 has 14 residues. V lost 5 bases, J lost 3 bases, and 8 bases lay in between. Germline V lookup: CDR1 KGHSH, CDR2 LQKENI. CDR3: CASSTQGYNSPLHF. CDR3 in DNA: TGTGCCAGCTCAACACAGGGCTATAATTCACCCCTCCACTTT.

The chain links TRBV5-1 to TRBJ2-5; D might be TRBD1 (7 bases). The CDR3 loop spans 17 amino acids. V was trimmed by 0 bases and J by 5 bases, leaving 20 bases between them. Germline V gene lookup returns CDR1 SGHRS and CDR2 YFSETQ. CDR3 residues: CASSLARGTGAGETQYF. The CDR3 nucleotides read TGCGCCAGCAGCTTGGCCCGAGGAACAGGGGCGGGGGAGACCCAGTACTTC.

This clonotype was observed at least ten times. The gene calls are TRBV5-1 and TRBJ2-3; 9 nucleotides match TRBD2. CDR3 size: 14 residues. Germline assignment: CDR1 SGHRS and CDR2 YFSETQ. With 4 bases clipped from V and 5 bases from J, the junction kept 5 bases outside the gene matches. The CDR3 here is CASSRGGAVDTQYF. The CDR3 nucleotides read TGCGCCAGCAGCCGCGGGGGGGCCGTAGATACGCAGTATTTT. Complete variable domain (other parts from reference TRBV5-1 and TRBJ2-3): KAGVTQTPRYLIKTRGQQVTLSCSPISGHRSVSWYQQTPGQGLQFLFEYFSETQRNKGNFPGRFSGRQFSNSRSEMNVSTLELGDSALYLCASSRGGAVDTQYFGPGTRLTVL.

There are a few counts of this clonotype. The V call is TRBV7-3, the J call TRBJ2-1; D not resolved. Trimming took off 2 bases at V and 6 bases at J, with 8 bases between the two ends. Germline CDR1 SGHTA, CDR2 FQGTGA. This CDR3 region has 13 residues. CDR3 loop: CASSLGLTNEQFF. DNA of the CDR3: TGTGCCAGCAGCTTAGGGCTTACCAATGAGCAGTTCTTC.

This clonotype was detected a few times. V usage is TRBV6-2 or TRBV6-3 and J usage is TRBJ1-5, with TRBD1 identical over 7 bases. The junction had 11 bases not matched to a gene; V was cut back by 7 bases and J by 2 bases. CDR3 length: 16 amino acids. From germline, CDR1 is MNHEY and CDR2 SVGEGT. CDR3 nucleotides: TGTGCCAGCAACCTTACCCCCCAGGGGGGCAATCAGCCCCAGCATTTT. Protein sequence: CASNLTPQGGNQPQHF.

This rearrangement joins TRBV7-2 to TRBJ2-1; TRBD1 matches at 7 bases. Germline lookup yields CDR1 SGHTA and CDR2 FQGNSA. This CDR3 has 15 amino acids. The V and J ends lost 6 bases and 3 bases, in that order; junction bases with no gene match: 8. The CDR3 nucleotides read TGTGCCAGCAGACCGACAGGGTCGGTCTACAATGAGCAGTTCTTC. Amino acids: CASRPTGSVYNEQFF.

In its sample, this clonotype was seen a few times. V is TRBV7-2 and J is TRBJ2-5; either TRBD1 or TRBD2 may supply D (7 bases each). V lost 2 bases and J lost 5, with 24 bases in between. CDR3 length: 18 residues. CDR1 and CDR2 (germline): SGHTA, FQGNSA. The CDR3 spells CASSLPRAGPGGGETQYF. CDR3 coding DNA: TGTGCCAGCAGCTTACCACGAGCGGGACCAGGGGGTGGGGAGACCCAGTACTTC.

This clonotype occurred many times. V and J are TRBV20-1 and TRBJ1-6; D is undetermined. The CDR3 is made up of 14 amino acids. The germline V gene encodes CDR1 DFQATT and CDR2 SNEGSKA (reference sequence). V lost 0 bases, J lost 7 bases, and 10 bases lay in between. The CDR3 DNA reads TGCAGTGCTAGAGATCGGGTGGGGAATTCACCCCTCCACTTT. It translates to CSARDRVGNSPLHF.

This clonotype showed up just once. A read error is possible here, since a much larger clone lies one base away. Because the CDR3 is missing its conserved closing phenylalanine or tryptophan, this is likely a read error. V and J are TRBV9 and TRBJ2-2; TRBD1 aligns across 8 bases. Germline assignment: CDR1 SGDLS and CDR2 YYNGEE. Trimming cost V 4 bases and J 2 bases; bases outside gene matches: 7. CDR3 length: 16 residues. CDR3 region: CASSTRDRPNTGELFS. The CDR3 coding sequence is TGTGCCAGCAGCACCCGGGACAGGCCCAACACCGGGGAGCTGTTTTCT.

This clonotype was observed a handful of times. This sequence joins TRBV7-3 and TRBJ2-5; D gene unclear. The CDR3 runs to 14 residues. Per the germline V gene, CDR1 is SGHTA and CDR2 is FQGTGA. Trimming took 5 bases from V and 5 from J, leaving 15 bases between them. CDR3 loop: CASSQNPGTETQYF. The CDR3 nucleotides are TGTGCCAGCAGCCAAAACCCGGGTACGGAGACCCAGTACTTC. Full variable domain (missing parts from reference TRBV7-3 and TRBJ2-5): GAGVSQTPSNKVTEKGKYVELRCDPISGHTALYWYRQSLGQGPEFLIYFQGTGAADDSGLPNDRFFAVRPEGSVSTLKIQRTERGDSAVYLCASSQNPGTETQYFGPGTRLLVL.

The chain joins TRBV3-1 to TRBJ1-2; 9 bases are a match to TRBD1. Per the germline V gene, CDR1 is LGHDT and CDR2 is YNNKEL (reference sequence). With V trimmed by 3 bases and J by 8 bases, 10 bases remained unmatched. The CDR3 contains 15 residues. The chain's CDR3 is CASSQTQTGGLGYTF. The CDR3 DNA sequence: TGTGCCAGCAGCCAGACTCAGACAGGGGGATTGGGCTACACCTTC.

The V and J genes are TRBV28 and TRBJ2-7; 7 positions match TRBD2. The CDR3 has 14 amino acids. CDR1 MDHEN and CDR2 SYDVKM come from the germline V gene. V trimming: 6 bases; J trimming: 6 bases; junction bases outside the gene matches: 11. This chain's CDR3 is CASSPPGGSGEQYV. In DNA, the CDR3 is TGTGCCAGCAGCCCACCGGGGGGATCGGGCGAGCAGTACGTC.

The chain recombines TRBV12-3 or TRBV12-4 with TRBJ1-1, with D hard to call. The CDR3 is made up of 13 amino acids. The V gene lost 8 bases and the J gene lost 3 bases, with 13 bases spanning the gap. The CDR3 DNA reads TGTGCCAGCGTCAGGAGGGAGGACACTGAAGCTTTCTTT. This sequence encodes CASVRREDTEAFF.

The J gene is TRBJ1-1, the V gene TRBV4-3; a weak D match, TRBD1 (6 bases). The CDR3 consists of 16 residues. V lost 1 base and J 0 bases, leaving 12 bases between the germline ends. The germline CDR1 and CDR2 sequences are LGHNA and YSLEER. CDR3 nucleotides: TGCGCCAGCAGCCAAGTTTACAGGGCAATGAACACTGAAGCTTTCTTT. Translating it yields CASSQVYRAMNTEAFF.

Ten or more counts support this clonotype. The chain carries TRBV7-2 and TRBJ2-5; TRBD1 or TRBD2 may be the D gene (5 bases each). Trimming took off 3 bases at V and 5 bases at J, with 13 bases between the two ends. Germline V lookup: CDR1 SGHTA, CDR2 FQGNSA. The CDR3 length is 14 residues. Here the CDR3 DNA reads TGTGCCAGCAGCTTGGGGGACCCCCGGGAGACCCAGTACTTC. It codes for CASSLGDPRETQYF.

The V and J genes are TRBV18 and TRBJ1-3; D unclear. The CDR3 loop spans 16 amino acids. Trimming left V 2 bases short and J 0 bases short, with 11 bases between. Germline V gene data show CDR1 as KGHSH and CDR2 as LQKENI. CDR3 nucleotide sequence: TGTGCCAGCTCACCATTGGGAGATTTCTCTGGAAACACCATATATTTT. Its protein is CASSPLGDFSGNTIYF.

This clonotype showed up just a few times. The rearrangement links TRBV28 to TRBJ1-4; D ambiguous. The V end was cut by 4 bases, the J end by 2 bases, with 5 bases between. The CDR3 is 13 residues long. Germline lookup yields CDR1 MDHEN and CDR2 SYDVKM. The CDR3 region is CASSSATNEKLFF. The CDR3 DNA is TGTGCCAGCAGTTCGGCGACTAATGAAAAACTGTTTTTT.

The rearrangement joins TRBV7-2 to TRBJ2-7, with D possibly TRBD1 on 5 matching bases. CDR3 length equals 14 residues. Trimming pared 3 bases from V and 3 bases from J, leaving 12 bases between. Germline CDR1 and CDR2: SGHTA and FQGNSA. The DNA for the CDR3 is TGTGCCAGCAGCTTCGGCCGGACAAGCTACGAGCAGTACTTC. Its translation is CASSFGRTSYEQYF.

The chain joins TRBV20-1 to TRBJ2-5; D is unresolved. Trimming took off 6 bases at V and 2 bases at J, with 13 bases between the two ends. The germline V gene encodes CDR1 DFQATT and CDR2 SNEGSKA (reference sequence). The CDR3 covers 13 residues. The CDR3 protein is CSAVVGFQETQYF. CDR3 DNA sequence: TGCAGTGCCGTCGTCGGTTTTCAAGAGACCCAGTACTTC.

J is TRBJ1-3 and V is TRBV9; D is unclear. With 4 bases removed from V and 2 bases from J, the gap between germline ends came to 16 bases. The CDR3 runs 16 residues. Germline V gives CDR1 SGDLS, CDR2 YYNGEE. The chain's CDR3 is CASSQLGSGTGNTIYF. In DNA form, the CDR3 reads TGTGCCAGCAGCCAACTGGGGTCGGGGACTGGAAACACCATATATTTT.

The chain uses TRBV4-2 and TRBJ2-7, with 7 positions matching TRBD2. Germline CDR1 and CDR2: LGHNA and YNFKEQ. The junction had 3 bases not matched to a gene; V was cut back by 1 base and J by 0 bases. The CDR3 has 15 residues. For the CDR3, the DNA is TGTGCCAGCAGCCAAGTTGCGGGGGTCTCCTACGAGCAGTACTTC. This encodes CASSQVAGVSYEQYF.

The J gene is TRBJ2-7, the V gene TRBV7-9; the D is unclear. Per germline, CDR1 SEHNR and CDR2 FQNEAQ (reference sequence). The CDR3 loop spans 14 amino acids. Trimming stripped 5 bases from V and 3 bases from J, with 14 bases between. The CDR3 bases are TGTGCCAGCAGCCAACAACGATACAGCTACGAGCAGTACTTC. Protein product: CASSQQRYSYEQYF.

This rearrangement joins TRBV12-3 or TRBV12-4 to TRBJ2-3; D is perhaps TRBD1 (6 bases). The length of the CDR3 is 14 residues. V was pared by 6 bases and J by 6 bases, with 16 bases between. This CDR3 reads CASRGRQVWDTQYF. The CDR3 DNA sequence: TGTGCCAGCAGAGGCAGACAGGTTTGGGATACGCAGTATTTT.